This TCR beta chain came from a study of T cells expressing NK-cell markers. No DNA is given; TCRdb re-called the 5' RACE reads and lists each CDR3 protein once. This sample lists 400,000 to 500,000 distinct CDR3 sequences; its ten largest clones have about 7.1%. The CDR3 runs 18 residues. Germline V CDR1 and CDR2: MDHEN, SYDVKM. Sequencing input: blood T cells: a sorted CD56 or NKG2C T cell subset, CD4+ or CD8+ T cells, or bulk PBMC T cells (not recorded which). The rearrangement joins TRBV28 to TRBJ1-2. The TCR comes from a woman aged 18-70 years in good health. The CDR3 region is CASTKSHGVMALEGGYTF.